This T cell receptor (beta chain) was captured by sequencing in a study of beta chain features in type 1 diabetes (dated by TCRdb to between 2018 and 2020). Concerning the study at large: Mean age, gender distribution, total cell number and subset yield did not differ between patients and healthy donors. Across all samples, 107,917,701 sorted cells were examined, and cell number per subset correlated strongly with RNA yield. The study compared TCRB repertoires of sorted circulating CD4+ T cell subsets between recently diagnosed type 1 diabetes patients and matched healthy donors. Regulatory and stem cell-like memory subsets were obtained from only 8 patients and roughly 8 healthy donors, while naive and central memory subsets were obtained from all 30 or so donors. On the study overall, not on this receptor specifically: Because the HLA sub-analyses included only small numbers of individuals, any influence of HLA type on TCRB rearrangement was left unresolved. Sequencing cDNA rather than genomic DNA could over-represent highly expressing activated cells, although activation and CD3 levels did not differ between groups. Naive, central memory and regulatory TCRB repertoires appeared more similar among patients than among healthy donors. Type 1 diabetes patients showed a moderate but significant shortening of TCRB CDR3 length in all four CD4+ subsets. PCR may preferentially amplify shorter templates, but because patient and control samples were amplified and corrected together, any resulting skew would affect both groups equally. At VDJ recombination sites, type 1 diabetes patients had fewer insertions and more deleted nucleotides, which implies abnormalities in thymic rearrangement.

All of the isolated RNA was reverse transcribed with the High Capacity cDNA Reverse Transcription Kit, so expressed TCRB transcripts were sequenced. Deep immunoSEQ sequencing was performed on naive, central memory and regulatory T cell samples, with an average of around 3.5 million total reads per sample. After sorted cells were lysed in RLT buffer, RNA was extracted with DNase-treated RNeasy Micro or Mini kits, with the choice depending on cell number. Each cell subset was processed on its own to prevent cross-contamination, while patient and healthy donor samples were processed together. Using the immunoSEQ multiplex PCR, TCRB sequences were amplified from cDNA into 87-bp fragments spanning the CDR3 region. Sequencing of the amplicons was done on the Illumina HiSeq platform. For the original study's pipeline: Synthetic template baselines were used to correct PCR bias computationally, reads within Hamming distance 2 were collapsed, and singletons that could not be merged were discarded. Reads were aligned to IMGT to assign V, D and J genes, CDR3 length, and insertions or deletions at six rearrangement sites. Within each subset, clonotype counts were normalized to sorted cell number, and only after that were true diversity and Gini coefficients computed with the tcR R package. The overlap coefficient, calculated on TCRB nucleotide sequences, was used to measure repertoire sharing. As a proxy for the pre-selection repertoire, out-of-frame TCRB sequences from naive cells were analyzed. TCRdb holds this immuneACCESS table with in-frame rearrangements only. Some clones are missing; in checked studies, unresolved V genes explain under half, and the rest has no known cause. V and J calls plus clone size are reproduced from that table; the DNA served to infer D and trimming. For this sample there are some 280,000 clones; 14% appear just once. Together, the top ten hold around 0.016% of the sample.

This clone has more than one count but fewer than ten. Its antigen is unknown. Within one base of it there is no much larger clone, and no base qualities were kept. From its cysteine to its phenylalanine, the CDR3 spans 15 amino acids. The DNA shown is the 45-base CDR3, in frame from base 1. Looking up the germline V gene (reference sequence) yields CDR1 SEHNR and CDR2 FQNEAQ. A distance of 11 bases separates the germline ends of V and J, which lose 1 base and 2 bases respectively. A single peripheral blood draw of around 100 mL on average was collected from each donor into heparinised tubes. A BD FACSAria II and a panel including CD45RO, CCR7, CD25, CD127, CD95 and CD27 were used to sort naive, central memory, regulatory and stem cell-like memory CD4+ T cells. Every sorted population had a purity above 98%. PBMCs were isolated right away by Lymphoprep density gradient centrifugation and were stained directly, without culture. To minimize batch effects, samples were stained and sorted in pairs, one healthy donor with one patient per experiment.

This clonotype originated in a man aged 25-45 years with type 1 diabetes. The sequenced material came from naive CD4+ T cells from blood. The cell subset or site label for this specimen denotes: true naive CD4+ T cells. Recombination linked TRBV7-9 to TRBJ2-5, and perhaps TRBD2 as D gene, on 5 matching bases. The CDR3 corresponds to CASSLGAGRQETQYF. The nucleotides are TGTGCCAGCAGCTTAGGGGCGGGCCGTCAAGAGACCCAGTACTTC.